What follows are 19 T cell receptor beta chains derived from one specimen sequenced in a study of blood T cells in healthy people across ages. Through a sample-barcoded 5' primer and a J-beta primer mix, a second PCR was run for 7 to 11 cycles. Via MiXCR, TCRdb re-called the 5' RACE reads, giving one row per CDR3 protein. Of approximately 1,000,000 distinct CDR3 sequences listed, around two fifths were seen once; the top ten hold about an eighth. Source material: blood. These receptors were taken from a man between 18 and 35 years old in good health.

The rearrangement links TRBV15 to TRBJ1-5; D gene uncertain. Germline CDR1 reads LNHNV; CDR2 reads YYDKDF (reference sequence). V was pared by 1 base and J by 6 bases, with 10 bases between. The CDR3 spans 14 residues. For the CDR3, the DNA is TGTGCCACCAGCAGAGCAGGACTAGGTCAGCCCCAGCATTTT. Its translation is CATSRAGLGQPQHF.

This clonotype has just a few counts. The chain has TRBV20-1 and TRBJ2-1; maybe TRBD2 (6 bases). V gave up 5 bases and J gave up 8 bases, with 22 bases separating them. The CDR3 runs 15 residues. Germline lookup yields CDR1 DFQATT and CDR2 SNEGSKA (reference sequence). The CDR3 loop reads CSAPIRDFLGHEQFF. The CDR3 nucleotides are TGCAGTGCTCCGATCCGGGACTTCCTGGGCCATGAGCAGTTCTTC.

The chain uses TRBV20-1 and TRBJ2-7; tentatively, D is TRBD1 (5 bases). V lost 1 base to trimming and J lost 2 bases, with 12 bases between them. This CDR3 region has 14 residues. CDR1 is DFQATT, CDR2 SNEGSKA, per germline (reference sequence). Here the CDR3 reads CSARVGLGPYEQYF. The CDR3 DNA reads as TGCAGTGCTAGAGTGGGGCTGGGGCCCTACGAGCAGTACTTC.

This clonotype was counted a few times. The chain joins TRBV11-2 to TRBJ2-3, with TRBD2 matching 12 bases. Per the germline V gene, CDR1 is SGHAT and CDR2 is FQNNGV. The CDR3 runs to 21 residues. V lost 4 bases to trimming and J lost 7 bases; unmatched junction nucleotides: 24. Here the CDR3 DNA reads TGTGCCAGCAGCTCCCAGCGGGGGACTAGCGGGCCCGGTCCGAGGTTATATACGCAGTATTTT. Translated, it gives CASSSQRGTSGPGPRLYTQYF.

This chain connects TRBV7-6 to TRBJ1-1, with D possibly TRBD1 on 5 matching bases. The V end was cut by 0 bases, the J end by 0 bases, with 17 bases between. The CDR3 sequence is 18 residues long. From germline, CDR1 is SGHVS and CDR2 FNYEAQ. CDR3 amino acids: CASSLALGGGYMNTEAFF. For the CDR3, the DNA is TGTGCCAGCAGCTTAGCGCTGGGGGGGGGTTACATGAACACTGAAGCTTTCTTT.

This clonotype was seen more than once but under ten times. The chain joins TRBV20-1 to TRBJ2-5; unclear D gene. The CDR3 length is 14 residues. Trimming took off 0 bases at V and 5 bases at J, with 13 bases between the two ends. Germline V CDR1 and CDR2: DFQATT, SNEGSKA (reference sequence). CDR3 sequence: CSARDPDLQETQYF. Written as DNA, the CDR3 is TGCAGTGCTAGAGATCCCGACCTTCAGGAGACCCAGTACTTC.

The V and J genes are TRBV5-5 and TRBJ1-4; D remains unclear. The CDR3 totals 15 residues. Looked up from germline, CDR1 is SGHKS and CDR2 is YYEKEE (reference sequence). Trimming cost V 4 bases and J 6 bases, with 16 bases left between them. CDR3 region: CASSPWVPRDEKLFF. The CDR3 DNA reads TGTGCCAGCAGCCCCTGGGTTCCGCGGGATGAAAAACTGTTTTTT.

Points on this clonotype: Given a much more abundant clone one base away, this may be a read error. V gene TRBV29-1 combines with J gene TRBJ1-2; D is perhaps TRBD1 (6 bases). There are 13 residues in the CDR3. From germline, CDR1 is SQVTM and CDR2 ANQGSEA. This chain's CDR3 is CSVARQVNYDYTF. The CDR3 region has the DNA TGCAGCGTTGCGAGACAGGTTAACTATGACTACACCTTC. The full variable domain, with the rest looked up from reference TRBV29-1 and TRBJ1-2, is SAVISQKPSRDICQRGTSLTIQCQVDSQVTMMFWYRQQPGQSLTLIATANQGSEATYESGFVIDKFPISRPNLTFSTLTVSNMSPEDSSIYLCSVARQVNYDYTFGSGTRLTVV.

This clonotype has only one observation. This chain connects TRBV20-1 to TRBJ1-2; 11 bases agree with TRBD1. V lost 0 bases and J lost 5; bases outside the gene matches: 8. This CDR3 has 16 amino acids. Germline V gene sequence: CDR1 DFQATT, CDR2 SNEGSKA (reference sequence). The CDR3 spells CSARDLGQGAGYGYTF. CDR3 DNA sequence: TGCAGTGCTAGAGATCTAGGACAGGGGGCGGGTTATGGCTACACCTTC.

The CDR3 protein is CASSHSTDMQYF. DNA for the CDR3: TGTGCCAGCAGTCATAGCACAGATATGCAATATTTT. This chain joins TRBV12-3 or TRBV12-4 and TRBJ2-3, with D unresolved. Trimming removed 5 bases from V and 15 bases from J, with 18 bases in between. The CDR3 totals 12 residues.

This clonotype was seen a handful of times. The chain has TRBV6-2 or TRBV6-3 and TRBJ1-2; D is unresolved. CDR1 and CDR2 from the germline V gene are MNHEY and SVGEGT. V was cut by 3 bases and J by 3 bases, with 11 bases left in between. This CDR3 comprises 14 residues. CDR3 sequence reads: CASSYEVTYYGYTF. CDR3 bases: TGTGCCAGCAGTTATGAGGTCACCTACTATGGCTACACCTTC.

For this clonotype: A read error may account for a junction end that differs from germline. The J gene is TRBJ1-5, the V gene TRBV6-2 or TRBV6-3; TRBD1 might be the D (6 bases). The germline CDR1 and CDR2 sequences are MNHEY and SVGEGT. The CDR3 has 17 residues. The CDR3 spells CASSSSRDKDSNQSQHF. CDR3 DNA sequence: TGTGCCAGCAGCTCCAGCCGGGACAAAGATAGCAATCAGTCCCAGCATTTT.

The V and J genes are TRBV4-3 and TRBJ2-2; tentatively, D is TRBD1 or TRBD2 (6 bases each). This CDR3 is 17 amino acids long. Germline values: CDR1 LGHNA, CDR2 YSLEER. The germline V and J ends were trimmed by 0 bases and 3 bases, with 14 bases remaining between them. CDR3 coding DNA: TGCGCCAGCAGCCAAGATCGGTGGGGGGCCGACACCGGGGAGCTGTTTTTT. Translated: CASSQDRWGADTGELFF.

Regarding this clonotype: It may be a read error: a sequence one base away is much more abundant. The V call is TRBV12-3 or TRBV12-4, the J call TRBJ2-3, with 11 bases identical to TRBD2. The CDR3 consists of 16 residues. CDR3 loop: CAGSSPTSGGTDTQYF. CDR3 coding DNA: TGTGCCGGCAGTTCCCCGACTAGCGGGGGCACAGATACGCAGTATTTT.

The chain uses TRBV7-9 and TRBJ1-4, with D tentatively TRBD1 (5 bases). This CDR3 is built from 16 residues. Trimming removed 5 bases at V and 6 bases at J, with 19 bases between. Germline CDR1 is SEHNR and CDR2 is FQNEAQ (reference sequence). The CDR3 is CASSRLGVRGDEKLFF. The CDR3 DNA follows: TGTGCCAGCAGCCGTCTGGGGGTCAGAGGTGATGAAAAACTGTTTTTT.

The CDR3 DNA is TGTGCCAGCACCCCTTTCCAAGGACAGGGCCAGCCCCAGCATTTT. Translation: CASTPFQGQGQPQHF. The V and J genes are TRBV2 and TRBJ1-5, with 8 nucleotides matching TRBD1. The germline gives CDR1 SNHLY, CDR2 FYNNEI. The CDR3 is 15 amino acids. Losses at the gene ends were 7 bases for V and 7 bases for J; bases not matched to a gene: 12.

The chain is built from TRBV6-5 and TRBJ2-3; 14 nucleotides align to TRBD2. The CDR3 extends over 19 amino acids. The germline CDR1 and CDR2 sequences are MNHEY and SVGAGI. The J segment lost 5 bases and the V segment lost 0 bases, leaving 10 bases of the junction unmatched. CDR3 bases: TGTGCCAGCAGTTACTCCCTGACTAGCGGGGGGGCAGTAGAAGATACGCAGTATTTT. It codes for CASSYSLTSGGAVEDTQYF.

This clonotype was observed once. This chain links TRBV2 with TRBJ2-1; TRBD2 matches 8 bases. The CDR3 loop spans 15 amino acids. The junction had 9 bases not matched to a gene; V was cut back by 3 bases and J by 8 bases. CDR1 and CDR2 (germline): SNHLY, FYNNEI. Written as DNA, the CDR3 is TGTGCCAGCAGTGAGCCGGGACTAGAGTTATATGAGCAGTTCTTC. Translated, it gives CASSEPGLELYEQFF.

The V and J genes are TRBV7-8 and TRBJ1-3; 10 bases align to TRBD1. V lost 4 bases and J lost 5; bases outside the gene matches: 8. This CDR3 comprises 16 residues. Germline lookup yields CDR1 SGHVS and CDR2 FQNEAQ. CDR3 loop: CASSSPGQGKRNTIYF. The CDR3, as DNA: TGTGCCAGCAGCTCTCCGGGACAGGGGAAAAGAAACACCATATATTTT.